Below, 27 T cell receptor beta chains from the same sample are listed, as sequenced in a study of blood T cells in healthy people across ages (dated by TCRdb to between 2014 and 2017). The library was made by 5' RACE. For sequencing, an Illumina HiSeq 2500 was employed. A second PCR of about 6 to 12 cycles was performed with a sample-barcoded 5' primer and a J-beta primer mix. TCRdb handled the public reads itself, with Q25 trimming in fastp and clone calling in MiXCR, and kept productive beta chains. Every CDR3 protein is listed once, alongside the most common genes and DNA of its rows. The sample contains more than 700,000 distinct CDR3 sequences, 35% to 60% of them found a single time. Of the sample, 15% to 20% is held by the ten largest clones. Source material: blood. All receptors come from an elderly man in good health.

The CDR3 reads CSVGRGLQRETQYF. The CDR3 DNA sequence: TGCAGCGTTGGCCGAGGCTTACAGAGGGAGACCCAGTACTTC. V is TRBV29-1 and J is TRBJ2-5; D is unclear. V was pared by 4 bases and J by 5 bases, with 17 bases between. Germline V gives CDR1 SQVTM, CDR2 ANQGSEA. CDR3 length equals 14 residues. Full variable domain (remainder filled in from reference TRBV29-1 and TRBJ2-5): SAVISQKPSRDICQRGTSLTIQCQVDSQVTMMFWYRQQPGQSLTLIATANQGSEATYESGFVIDKFPISRPNLTFSTLTVSNMSPEDSSIYLCSVGRGLQRETQYFGPGTRLLVL.

This chain links TRBV6-6 with TRBJ2-3; D remains ambiguous. CDR3 length: 16 residues. Germline V gene lookup returns CDR1 MNHNY and CDR2 SVGAGI (reference sequence). Trimming shortened V by 2 bases and J by 7 bases, and 19 bases separated the two germline ends. The CDR3 loop reads CASSYDRPTKGNTQYF. In nucleotides, the CDR3 is TGTGCCAGCAGTTACGATCGACCCACTAAGGGAAATACGCAGTATTTT.

The gene calls are TRBV29-1 and TRBJ2-3; D is unclear. Germline loops: CDR1 SQVTM, CDR2 ANQGSEA. Trimming took 5 bases from V and 5 from J, leaving 11 bases between them. The CDR3 is 12 amino acids. The CDR3 DNA reads as TGCAGCGTTACCCCTGGAGAAGATACGCAGTATTTT. Translation gives CSVTPGEDTQYF.

This sequence joins TRBV13 and TRBJ2-1; TRBD2 matches at 7 bases. The end of the DNA fits TRBJ2-7 better, so the J call may be wrong. In germline, CDR1 is PRHDT, CDR2 FYEKMQ (reference sequence). The CDR3 runs to 15 residues. Here the CDR3 reads CASSSGSGVYNEQYF. CDR3 in DNA: TGTGCCAGCAGTTCAGGCAGCGGGGTATACAATGAGCAGTACTTC.

A few counts support this clonotype. A single base separates this from a much larger clone, so it may be a read error. The chain recombines TRBV12-3 or TRBV12-4 with TRBJ1-2, with D maybe TRBD1 (5 bases). The CDR3 spans 13 residues. V was pared by 5 bases and J by 4 bases, with 11 bases between. CDR3: CASSVGGTYGYTF. The CDR3 DNA is TGTGCCAGCAGTGTAGGAGGGACCTATGGCTACACCTTC.

This clonotype occurred a few times. The rearrangement links TRBV20-1 to TRBJ1-5; TRBD1 agrees at 7 bases. V shed 4 bases and J 2 bases; nucleotides not matched to a gene: 5. This CDR3 spans 14 amino acids. Germline V lookup: CDR1 DFQATT, CDR2 SNEGSKA (reference sequence). CDR3 sequence (DNA): TGCAGTGCTAAGGGGGCCTCCCGCAATCAGCCCCAGCATTTT. Protein product: CSAKGASRNQPQHF.

This clonotype was counted between two and nine times. The V and J genes are TRBV20-1 and TRBJ2-2, with 8 nucleotides matching TRBD2. V lost 5 bases and J lost 6; bases outside the gene matches: 11. The CDR3 contains 15 residues. The V gene's germline CDR1 is DFQATT and CDR2 SNEGSKA (reference sequence). The DNA for the CDR3 is TGCAGTGCTCCCTCGGGACTAGAGAGATCCGGGGAGCTGTTTTTT. Translated: CSAPSGLERSGELFF.

This clonotype was observed many times. V is TRBV14 and J is TRBJ2-2; no clear D. The CDR3 loop spans 13 amino acids. Germline V gene lookup returns CDR1 SGHDN and CDR2 FVKESK. V was cut by 0 bases and J by 7 bases, with 6 bases left in between. CDR3 loop: CASSQDYGGELFF. For the CDR3, the DNA is TGTGCCAGCAGCCAAGATTATGGCGGGGAGCTGTTTTTT.

V and J are TRBV11-2 and TRBJ1-4; D gene ambiguous. The CDR3 has 14 amino acids. Per the germline V gene, CDR1 is SGHAT and CDR2 is FQNNGV. V shed 3 bases and J shed 3 bases, with 8 bases lying between them. CDR3 sequence reads: CASSFQDPNEKLFF. CDR3 nucleotide sequence: TGTGCCAGCAGCTTCCAGGACCCTAATGAAAAACTGTTTTTT.

The chain joins TRBV11-1 to TRBJ2-1; TRBD1 matches 7 bases. Losses at the gene ends were 2 bases for V and 10 bases for J; bases not matched to a gene: 5. This CDR3 has 13 amino acids. CDR1 and CDR2 from the germline V gene are SGHAT and FQDESV (reference sequence). The CDR3 DNA is TGTGCCAGCAGCTTAATGGAGGACAGGGAGCAGTTCTTC. Translation gives CASSLMEDREQFF.

Comments on this clonotype: A much larger clone lies a single base off, so this may be a read error. The chain has TRBV29-1 and TRBJ2-5; D is perhaps TRBD1 (6 bases). Judging by the DNA end, TRBJ2-7 fits better; the J call may be wrong. CDR3 length: 13 amino acids. The germline V gene has CDR1 SQVTM and CDR2 ANQGSEA. CDR3 nucleotide sequence: TGCAGCGGGAGCCTGACAGGTAGCCACGAGCAGTACTTC. Amino acid sequence: CSGSLTGSHEQYF.

This clonotype showed up just a few times. The gene calls are TRBV5-1 and TRBJ2-1, with 9 bases matching TRBD1. Germline V gene sequence: CDR1 SGHRS, CDR2 YFSETQ. Losses at the gene ends were 4 bases for V and 0 bases for J; bases not matched to a gene: 5. The CDR3 contains 16 residues. CDR3 DNA sequence: TGCGCCAGCAGCGAGCTGGGACAGGGCTCCTACAATGAGCAGTTCTTC. This codes for CASSELGQGSYNEQFF.

This chain uses TRBV29-1 with TRBJ2-1; D is perhaps TRBD1 (6 bases). V gave up 3 bases and J gave up 15 bases, with 15 bases separating them. CDR1 SQVTM and CDR2 ANQGSEA come from the germline V gene. This CDR3 region has 11 residues. In DNA, the CDR3 is TGCAGCGTTGACGGCCCAGGGGAGTCGTTCTTC. It codes for CSVDGPGESFF.

This chain joins TRBV7-3 and TRBJ2-1, with D possibly being TRBD1 or TRBD2 (5 bases each). This CDR3 spans 16 amino acids. V lost 6 bases, J lost 2 bases, and 17 bases lay in between. Germline V CDR1 and CDR2: SGHTA, FQGTGA. CDR3 region: CASSRDVESPYNEQFF. As DNA, the CDR3 is TGTGCCAGCAGTCGGGACGTCGAGAGCCCCTACAATGAGCAGTTCTTC.

In DNA form, the CDR3 reads TGTGCCAGCAGTCCCCGGACAGGGAGGCCTGGAAACACCATATATTTT. This codes for CASSPRTGRPGNTIYF. The chain employs TRBV28 and TRBJ1-3; TRBD1 matches 8 bases. Trimming at V came to 5 bases and at J to 2 bases, leaving 8 bases not matched to a gene. The CDR3 length is 16 residues. Germline assignment: CDR1 MDHEN and CDR2 SYDVKM.

This clonotype was detected a few times. The genes are TRBV7-2 and TRBJ1-2, with D possibly being TRBD1 (6 bases). V was cut by 3 bases and J by 4 bases, with 18 bases left in between. The CDR3 runs 16 residues. Germline V CDR1 and CDR2: SGHTA, FQGNSA. CDR3 coding DNA: TGTGCCAGCAGCTTTCCTCCGACAGGTTGGAGCTATGGCTACACCTTC. This codes for CASSFPPTGWSYGYTF.

This chain uses TRBV27 with TRBJ2-1; D is unresolved. The V end was cut by 1 base, the J end by 5 bases, with 6 bases between. The CDR3 consists of 13 residues. CDR1 and CDR2 (germline): MNHEY, SMNVEV (reference sequence). The CDR3 loop is CASSLYLNNEQFF. As DNA, the CDR3 is TGTGCCAGCAGTTTATACCTTAACAATGAGCAGTTCTTC.

The rearrangement joins TRBV5-6 to TRBJ2-4; D gene uncertain. Trimming left V 4 bases short and J 1 base short, with 12 bases between. Germline lookup yields CDR1 SGHDT and CDR2 YYEEEE. The CDR3 runs 15 residues. CDR3 sequence reads: CASSLRTVAKNIQYF. The CDR3 region has the DNA TGTGCCAGCAGCCTGCGTACGGTGGCCAAAAACATTCAGTACTTC.

This chain uses TRBV25-1 with TRBJ1-2; D possibly corresponds to TRBD1 (6 bases). There are 13 residues in the CDR3. V gave up 2 bases and J gave up 7 bases, with 11 bases separating them. The germline CDR1 and CDR2 sequences are MGHDK and SYGVNS. The CDR3, as DNA: TGTGCCAGCAGTGAAGGCAGGGGCACTGGCTACACCTTC. Protein sequence: CASSEGRGTGYTF.

Only a few counts were recorded for this clonotype. The chain couples TRBV11-2 to TRBJ2-3; 7 bases are a match to TRBD2. This CDR3 is built from 18 residues. Trimming at V came to 2 bases and at J to 3 bases, leaving 14 bases not matched to a gene. Germline V CDR1 and CDR2: SGHAT, FQNNGV. This CDR3 reads CASSLSPWGGGRTDTQYF. The CDR3 nucleotides are TGTGCCAGCAGCTTATCCCCCTGGGGGGGAGGTAGAACAGATACGCAGTATTTT.

The genes are TRBV11-3 and TRBJ2-7; 13 bases align to TRBD2. The germline V gene encodes CDR1 SGHNT and CDR2 YENEEA. The CDR3 runs 17 residues. Trimming at V came to 5 bases and at J to 7 bases, leaving 14 bases not matched to a gene. CDR3 sequence (DNA): TGTGCCAGCAGCCGACTAGCGGGGGGATCTTCCTACAATGAGCAGTACTTC. As protein: CASSRLAGGSSYNEQYF.

The CDR3: CASSGLAGSSYNSPLHF. CDR3 DNA sequence: TGTGCCAGCAGCGGGTTGGCGGGTAGCTCCTATAATTCACCCCTCCACTTT. The rearrangement links TRBV9 to TRBJ1-6, with unresolved D. This CDR3 is 17 amino acids long. Trimming cost V 3 bases and J 0 bases, with 13 bases left between them. Germline values: CDR1 SGDLS, CDR2 YYNGEE. Combining the CDR3 with reference TRBV9 and TRBJ1-6 gives the whole variable domain DSGVTQTPKHLITATGQRVTLRCSPRSGDLSVYWYQQSLDQGLQFLIQYYNGEERAKGNILERFSAQQFPDLHSELNLSSLELGDSALYFCASSGLAGSSYNSPLHFGNGTRLTVT.

The table lists this clonotype with many counts. The chain employs TRBV25-1 and TRBJ1-6; D gene unclear. This CDR3 spans 14 amino acids. V lost 5 bases to trimming and J lost 5 bases, with 10 bases between them. Looked up from germline, CDR1 is MGHDK and CDR2 is SYGVNS. The CDR3 DNA reads as TGTGCCAGCAGTCCCCCCCGGGATAATTCACCCCTCCACTTT. It encodes CASSPPRDNSPLHF.

The chain joins TRBV25-1 to TRBJ2-7, with D perhaps TRBD2 (5 bases). V lost 1 base to trimming and J lost 0 bases, with 10 bases between them. This CDR3 spans 15 amino acids. Germline V gene sequence: CDR1 MGHDK, CDR2 SYGVNS. CDR3 nucleotides: TGTGCCAGCAGTGAATCAGGACTTAGCTCCTACGAGCAGTACTTC. Translated: CASSESGLSSYEQYF.

The gene calls are TRBV7-2 and TRBJ2-5, with D hard to call. The V gene's germline CDR1 is SGHTA and CDR2 FQGNSA. V lost 8 bases, J lost 4 bases, and 17 bases lay in between. There are 14 residues in the CDR3. The CDR3 is CASWGSRGAETQYF. The CDR3, as DNA: TGTGCCAGCTGGGGTTCGCGAGGCGCAGAGACCCAGTACTTC.

The J gene is TRBJ2-1, the V gene TRBV6-6, with 16 bases identical to TRBD2. CDR1 and CDR2 (germline): MNHNY, SVGAGI (reference sequence). The length of the CDR3 is 15 residues. With 7 bases clipped from V and 8 bases from J, the junction kept 5 bases outside the gene matches. CDR3 residues: CASTGTSGRVYEQFF. The CDR3 DNA follows: TGTGCCAGCACCGGGACTAGCGGGAGGGTGTATGAGCAGTTCTTC.

Ten or more counts support this clonotype. The chain recombines TRBV5-1 with TRBJ2-7; no reliable D call. Germline CDR1 is SGHRS and CDR2 is YFSETQ. This CDR3 comprises 11 residues. The V gene lost 3 bases and the J gene lost 4 bases, with 5 bases spanning the gap. This chain's CDR3 is CASSSLYEQYF. CDR3 sequence (DNA): TGCGCCAGCAGCTCCTTGTACGAGCAGTACTTC. The entire variable domain, with the rest obtained from reference TRBV5-1 and TRBJ2-7, is as follows: KAGVTQTPRYLIKTRGQQVTLSCSPISGHRSVSWYQQTPGQGLQFLFEYFSETQRNKGNFPGRFSGRQFSNSRSEMNVSTLELGDSALYLCASSSLYEQYFGPGTRLTVT.